Listed below are T cell receptor beta chains from one sample, sequenced in a study of blood T cell repertoires in COVID-19. Sequencing used immunoSEQ multiplex PCR; TCRdb keeps in-frame clones, though not all of them. The sample records about 40,000 clones, more than 85% being singletons. Input material: peripheral blood. Receptors originate from a woman of 80 years or more with acute or convalescent COVID-19. Both conserved end residues are part of each CDR3. The order of the fields is V gene, D gene, J gene, clone size, CDR3 DNA, CDR3 protein. A D gene is named only where the DNA matches it firmly. Size tells how often a clone was seen (once, few, many) or the class of an expanded clone, and some rows leave it out.

V gene: TRBV7-2; D gene: TRBD1; J gene: TRBJ1-1; clone size: .; CDR3 DNA: TGTGCCAGCAGGAGGGGACAGGAGAACACTGAAGCTTTCTTT; CDR3 protein: CASRRGQENTEAFF
V gene: TRBV6-5; D gene: TRBD2; J gene: TRBJ2-5; clone size: .; CDR3 DNA: TGTGCCAGCACCTTACTAGCGGGGAGCCAAGAGACCCAGTACTTC; CDR3 protein: CASTLLAGSQETQYF
V gene: TRBV5-1; D gene: .; J gene: TRBJ2-5; clone size: .; CDR3 DNA: TGCGCCAGCAGCTCCGTGAGCGGGGAGACCCAGTACTTC; CDR3 protein: CASSSVSGETQYF
V gene: TRBV7-9; D gene: .; J gene: TRBJ1-1; clone size: .; CDR3 DNA: TGTGCCAGCAGCCCTCAACTACCAATCGAAGCTTTCTTT; CDR3 protein: CASSPQLPIEAFF
V gene: TRBV15; D gene: .; J gene: TRBJ2-1; clone size: .; CDR3 DNA: TGTGCCACCAGCAGAGCACAGGTCGTTCGCAATGAGCAGTTCTTC; CDR3 protein: CATSRAQVVRNEQFF
V gene: TRBV15; D gene: .; J gene: TRBJ1-4; clone size: .; CDR3 DNA: TGTGCCACCAGCAGGGAACCGACAGGACCCTCGCCTCTGTTTTTT; CDR3 protein: CATSREPTGPSPLFF
V gene: TRBV6-5; D gene: .; J gene: TRBJ1-1; clone size: .; CDR3 DNA: TGTGCCAGCAGTTATGGACAAGTGAACACTGAAGCTTTCTTT; CDR3 protein: CASSYGQVNTEAFF
V gene: TRBV7-8; D gene: TRBD1; J gene: TRBJ1-5; clone size: .; CDR3 DNA: TGTGCCAGCAGCGGCACAGGGGACAATCAGCCCCAGCATTTT; CDR3 protein: CASSGTGDNQPQHF
V gene: TRBV7-8; D gene: .; J gene: TRBJ2-5; clone size: .; CDR3 DNA: TGTGCCAGCAGCTTTCCGGGACACCCTCAAGAGACCCAGTACTTC; CDR3 protein: CASSFPGHPQETQYF
V gene: TRBV29-1; D gene: .; J gene: TRBJ1-2; clone size: .; CDR3 DNA: TGCAGCGTCACTCCACAGAACGACAATCGCTACACCTTC; CDR3 protein: CSVTPQNDNRYTF
V gene: TRBV7-3; D gene: .; J gene: TRBJ2-2; clone size: .; CDR3 DNA: TGTGCCAGCAGCTTGATGGGGGCTTCCGGGGAGCTGTTTTTT; CDR3 protein: CASSLMGASGELFF
V gene: TRBV6-2/TRBV6-3; D gene: TRBD1; J gene: TRBJ1-1; clone size: .; CDR3 DNA: TGTGCCAGCAGTTACGGAGGGGGCCACGCTGAAGCTTTCTTT; CDR3 protein: CASSYGGGHAEAFF
V gene: TRBV28; D gene: .; J gene: TRBJ1-5; clone size: .; CDR3 DNA: TGTGCCAGCAGAACCGGGACTTATCAGCCCCAGCATTTT; CDR3 protein: CASRTGTYQPQHF
V gene: TRBV10-3; D gene: TRBD1; J gene: TRBJ1-2; clone size: once; CDR3 DNA: TGTGCCATCAGCCAACAGGGGGCTAATGGCTACACCTTC; CDR3 protein: CAISQQGANGYTF
V gene: TRBV7-9; D gene: TRBD1; J gene: TRBJ1-2; clone size: once; CDR3 DNA: TGTGCCAGCAGCCCGCCGACAGGGGGTTTACATGGCTACACCTTC; CDR3 protein: CASSPPTGGLHGYTF
V gene: TRBV3-1/TRBV3-2; D gene: TRBD2; J gene: TRBJ2-3; clone size: .; CDR3 DNA: TGTGCCAGCAGCCAAGCATCGGCGACGGGGAGGGTCGGTACGCAGTATTTT; CDR3 protein: CASSQASATGRVGTQYF
V gene: TRBV19; D gene: TRBD1; J gene: TRBJ1-2; clone size: .; CDR3 DNA: TGTGCCAGTAGCGAACAGGGGGCGAAAGTCTATGGCTACACCTTC; CDR3 protein: CASSEQGAKVYGYTF
V gene: TRBV12-5; D gene: .; J gene: TRBJ2-7; clone size: .; CDR3 DNA: TGTGCTAGTGGTTTGGTACTTGGGACACGGACCTACGAGCAGTACTTC; CDR3 protein: CASGLVLGTRTYEQYF
V gene: TRBV5-1; D gene: TRBD2; J gene: TRBJ2-3; clone size: .; CDR3 DNA: TGCGCCAGCAGCTTCACGACAGCGGGAACAGATACGCAGTATTTT; CDR3 protein: CASSFTTAGTDTQYF
V gene: TRBV11-2; D gene: .; J gene: TRBJ2-7; clone size: .; CDR3 DNA: TGTGCCAGCAGCTTAAGCCAGGTTCCGACCTACGAGCAGTACTTC; CDR3 protein: CASSLSQVPTYEQYF
V gene: TRBV6-1; D gene: TRBD1; J gene: TRBJ2-5; clone size: .; CDR3 DNA: TGTGCCAGCAGTGATGGGGCCGGGACAGGCGGGCGAACCCAGTACTTC; CDR3 protein: CASSDGAGTGGRTQYF
V gene: TRBV19; D gene: .; J gene: TRBJ1-5; clone size: .; CDR3 DNA: TGTGCCAGTAGTATAAGGGGGAATAGCAATCAGCCCCAGCATTTT; CDR3 protein: CASSIRGNSNQPQHF
V gene: TRBV7-9; D gene: TRBD1; J gene: TRBJ1-1; clone size: .; CDR3 DNA: TGTGCCAGCAGCTTAGATGCCGGACAGGGAAACACTGAAGCTTTCTTT; CDR3 protein: CASSLDAGQGNTEAFF
V gene: TRBV11-2; D gene: .; J gene: TRBJ1-1; clone size: .; CDR3 DNA: TGTGCCAGCAGCTTAGAGGGGAGCACTGAAGCTTTCTTT; CDR3 protein: CASSLEGSTEAFF
V gene: TRBV9; D gene: TRBD1; J gene: TRBJ1-2; clone size: .; CDR3 DNA: TGTGCCAGCAGCCGGGACAGGGTGGATGGCTACACCTTC; CDR3 protein: CASSRDRVDGYTF
V gene: TRBV27; D gene: .; J gene: TRBJ2-1; clone size: .; CDR3 DNA: TGTGCCAGCAGATTGGACACCTACAATGAGCAGTTCTTC; CDR3 protein: CASRLDTYNEQFF
V gene: TRBV7-9; D gene: TRBD1; J gene: TRBJ1-4; clone size: .; CDR3 DNA: TGTGCCAGCAGCACGCGACAGGGGGACGAAAAACTGTTTTTT; CDR3 protein: CASSTRQGDEKLFF
V gene: TRBV12-3/TRBV12-4; D gene: .; J gene: TRBJ2-7; clone size: .; CDR3 DNA: TGTGCCAGCGGGCGACAGCAGTACGAGCAGTACTTC; CDR3 protein: CASGRQQYEQYF
V gene: TRBV7-9; D gene: .; J gene: TRBJ2-5; clone size: .; CDR3 DNA: TGTGCCAGCAGCGCATCAATCGCCGGGACAATCGAAGAGACCCAGTACTTC; CDR3 protein: CASSASIAGTIEETQYF
V gene: TRBV4-2; D gene: .; J gene: TRBJ2-1; clone size: .; CDR3 DNA: TGTGCCAGCAGCCAGGGCGGTGCGGGAACCTACAATGAGCAGTTCTTC; CDR3 protein: CASSQGGAGTYNEQFF
V gene: TRBV7-2; D gene: TRBD1; J gene: TRBJ2-6; clone size: .; CDR3 DNA: TGTGCCAGCAGTTTCCAAGACAGGGGCCTCTCTGGGGCCAACGTCCTGACTTTC; CDR3 protein: CASSFQDRGLSGANVLTF
V gene: TRBV29-1; D gene: TRBD1; J gene: TRBJ2-7; clone size: .; CDR3 DNA: TGCAGCGTTGTCAAGCAGGGGGCGGGCTACGAGCAGTACTTC; CDR3 protein: CSVVKQGAGYEQYF
V gene: TRBV5-1; D gene: TRBD1; J gene: TRBJ1-1; clone size: .; CDR3 DNA: TGCGCCAGCAGCTACGGGACAGGGAACACTGAAGCTTTCTTT; CDR3 protein: CASSYGTGNTEAFF
V gene: TRBV18; D gene: .; J gene: TRBJ1-2; clone size: few; CDR3 DNA: TGTGCCAGCTCACCACAACAAACGGGTCCTGGCTACACCTTC; CDR3 protein: CASSPQQTGPGYTF
V gene: TRBV5-1; D gene: .; J gene: TRBJ1-3; clone size: .; CDR3 DNA: TGCGCCAGCAGCGAGGGACTCTCTGGAAACACCATATATTTT; CDR3 protein: CASSEGLSGNTIYF